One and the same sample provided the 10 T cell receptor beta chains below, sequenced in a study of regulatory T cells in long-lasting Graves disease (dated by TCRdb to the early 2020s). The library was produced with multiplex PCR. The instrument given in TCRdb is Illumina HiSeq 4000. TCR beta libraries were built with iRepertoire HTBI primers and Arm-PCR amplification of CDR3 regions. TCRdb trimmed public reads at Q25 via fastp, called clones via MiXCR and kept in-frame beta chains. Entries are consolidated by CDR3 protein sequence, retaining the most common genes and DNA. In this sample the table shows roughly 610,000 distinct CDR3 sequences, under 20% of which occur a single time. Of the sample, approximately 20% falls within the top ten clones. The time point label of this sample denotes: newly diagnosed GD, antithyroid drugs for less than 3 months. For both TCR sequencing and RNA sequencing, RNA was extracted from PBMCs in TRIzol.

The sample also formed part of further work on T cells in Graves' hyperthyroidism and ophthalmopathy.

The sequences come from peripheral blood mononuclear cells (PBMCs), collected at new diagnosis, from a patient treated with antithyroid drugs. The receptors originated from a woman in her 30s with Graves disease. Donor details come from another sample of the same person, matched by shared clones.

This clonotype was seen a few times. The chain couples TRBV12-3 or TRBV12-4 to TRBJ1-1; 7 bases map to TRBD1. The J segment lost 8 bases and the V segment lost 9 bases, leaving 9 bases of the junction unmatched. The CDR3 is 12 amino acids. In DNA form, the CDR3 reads TGTGCCAGTCTCGGGGACAGAGCAGAAGCTTTCTTT. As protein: CASLGDRAEAFF.

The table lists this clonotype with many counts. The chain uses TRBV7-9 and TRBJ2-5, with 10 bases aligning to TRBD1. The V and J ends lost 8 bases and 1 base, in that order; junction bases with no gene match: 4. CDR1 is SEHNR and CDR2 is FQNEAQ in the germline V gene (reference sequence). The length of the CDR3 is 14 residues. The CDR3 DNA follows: TGTGCCAGCGGATGGGACAGGGGCCAAGAGACCCAGTACTTC. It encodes CASGWDRGQETQYF.

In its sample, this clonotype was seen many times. The CDR3 loop reads CASSLGRINEKLFF. The CDR3 nucleotides read TGTGCCAGCAGTTTGGGACGGATTAATGAAAAACTGTTTTTT. V and J are TRBV28 and TRBJ1-4, with D maybe TRBD1 (5 bases). CDR1 and CDR2 from the germline V gene are MDHEN and SYDVKM. Trimming took off 3 bases at V and 4 bases at J, with 9 bases between the two ends. There are 14 residues in the CDR3.

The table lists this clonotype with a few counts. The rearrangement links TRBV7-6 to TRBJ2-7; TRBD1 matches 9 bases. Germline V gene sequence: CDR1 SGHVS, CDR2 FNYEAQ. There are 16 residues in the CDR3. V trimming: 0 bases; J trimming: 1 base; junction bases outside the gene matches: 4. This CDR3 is CASSLADRGDSYEQYF. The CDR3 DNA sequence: TGTGCCAGCAGCTTAGCGGACAGGGGCGATTCCTACGAGCAGTACTTC.

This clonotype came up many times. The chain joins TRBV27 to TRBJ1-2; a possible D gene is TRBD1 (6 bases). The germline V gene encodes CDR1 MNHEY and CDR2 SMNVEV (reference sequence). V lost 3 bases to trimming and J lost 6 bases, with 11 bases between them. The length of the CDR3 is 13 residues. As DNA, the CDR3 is TGTGCCAGCAGTTTTTCAGGGGATCATGGCTACACCTTC. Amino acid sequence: CASSFSGDHGYTF.

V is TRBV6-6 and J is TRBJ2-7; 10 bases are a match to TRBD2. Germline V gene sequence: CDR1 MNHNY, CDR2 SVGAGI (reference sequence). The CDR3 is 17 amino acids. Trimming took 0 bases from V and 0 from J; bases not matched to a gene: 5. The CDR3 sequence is CASSYSTGLAFSYEQYF. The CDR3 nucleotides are TGTGCCAGCAGTTACTCGACGGGACTAGCGTTCTCCTACGAGCAGTACTTC.

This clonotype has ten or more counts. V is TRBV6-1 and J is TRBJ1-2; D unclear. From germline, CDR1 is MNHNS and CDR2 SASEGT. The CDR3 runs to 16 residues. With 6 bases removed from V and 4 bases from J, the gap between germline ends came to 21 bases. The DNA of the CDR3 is TGTGCCAGCAGACGGGATAACACCGGGGTCGGCTATGGCTACACCTTC. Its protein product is CASRRDNTGVGYGYTF.

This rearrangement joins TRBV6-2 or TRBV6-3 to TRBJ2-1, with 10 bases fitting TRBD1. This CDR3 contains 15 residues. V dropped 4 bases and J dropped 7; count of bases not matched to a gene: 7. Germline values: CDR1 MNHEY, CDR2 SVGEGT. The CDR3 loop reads CASSSAGTGVNEQFF. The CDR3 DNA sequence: TGTGCCAGCAGTTCCGCGGGGACAGGGGTTAATGAGCAGTTCTTC.

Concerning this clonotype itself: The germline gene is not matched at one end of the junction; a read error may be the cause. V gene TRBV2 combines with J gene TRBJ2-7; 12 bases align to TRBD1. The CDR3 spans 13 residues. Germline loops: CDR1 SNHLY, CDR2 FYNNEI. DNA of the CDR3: TGTGCCAGCAGGGGACAGGGGGCCCACGAGCAATACTTC. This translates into CASRGQGAHEQYF.

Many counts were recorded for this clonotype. The CDR3 DNA is TGTGCCAGCAGTTTAGTTCCAGCAGTGGGTTCACCCCTCCACTTT. It translates to CASSLVPAVGSPLHF. The genes are TRBV28 and TRBJ1-6, with no clear D. The CDR3 spans 15 residues. V lost 2 bases to trimming and J lost 9 bases, with 14 bases between them. Germline V gene lookup returns CDR1 MDHEN and CDR2 SYDVKM.